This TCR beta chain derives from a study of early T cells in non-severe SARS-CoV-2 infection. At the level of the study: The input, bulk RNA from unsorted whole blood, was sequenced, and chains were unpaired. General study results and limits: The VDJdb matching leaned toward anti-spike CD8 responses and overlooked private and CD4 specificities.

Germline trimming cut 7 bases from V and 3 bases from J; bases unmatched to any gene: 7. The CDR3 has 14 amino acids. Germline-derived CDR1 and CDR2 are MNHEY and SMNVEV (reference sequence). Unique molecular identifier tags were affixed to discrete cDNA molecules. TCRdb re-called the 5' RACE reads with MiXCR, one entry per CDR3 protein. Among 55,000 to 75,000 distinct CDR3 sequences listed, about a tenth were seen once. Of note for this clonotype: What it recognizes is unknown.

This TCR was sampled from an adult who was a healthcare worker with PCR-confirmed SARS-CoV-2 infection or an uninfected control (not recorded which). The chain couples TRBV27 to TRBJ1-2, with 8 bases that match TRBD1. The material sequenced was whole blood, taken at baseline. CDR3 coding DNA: TGTGCCAGCAACCCCGGACAGGGCCACTATGGCTACACCTTC. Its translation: CASNPGQGHYGYTF.